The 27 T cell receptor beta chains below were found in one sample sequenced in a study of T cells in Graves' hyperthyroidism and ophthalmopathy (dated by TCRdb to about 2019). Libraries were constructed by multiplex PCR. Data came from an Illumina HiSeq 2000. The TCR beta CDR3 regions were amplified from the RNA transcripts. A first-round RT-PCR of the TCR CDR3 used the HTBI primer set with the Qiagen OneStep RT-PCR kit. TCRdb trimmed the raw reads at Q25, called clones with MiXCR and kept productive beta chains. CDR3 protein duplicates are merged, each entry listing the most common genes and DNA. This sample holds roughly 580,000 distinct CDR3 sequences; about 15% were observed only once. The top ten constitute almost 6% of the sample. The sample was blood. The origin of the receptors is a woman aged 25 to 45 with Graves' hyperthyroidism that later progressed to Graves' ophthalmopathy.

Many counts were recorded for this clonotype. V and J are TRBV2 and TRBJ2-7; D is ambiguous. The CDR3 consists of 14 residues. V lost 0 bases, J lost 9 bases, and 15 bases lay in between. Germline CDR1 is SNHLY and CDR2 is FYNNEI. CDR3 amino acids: CASSEAGNPVGQYF. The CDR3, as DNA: TGTGCCAGCAGTGAAGCGGGCAACCCAGTGGGGCAGTACTTC.

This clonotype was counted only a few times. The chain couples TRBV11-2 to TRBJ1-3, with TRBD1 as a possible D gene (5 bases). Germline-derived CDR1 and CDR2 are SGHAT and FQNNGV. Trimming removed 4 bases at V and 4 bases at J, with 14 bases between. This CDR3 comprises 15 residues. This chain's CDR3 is CASSWGRASGNTIYF. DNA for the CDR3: TGTGCCAGCAGCTGGGGCAGGGCATCCGGAAACACCATATATTTT.

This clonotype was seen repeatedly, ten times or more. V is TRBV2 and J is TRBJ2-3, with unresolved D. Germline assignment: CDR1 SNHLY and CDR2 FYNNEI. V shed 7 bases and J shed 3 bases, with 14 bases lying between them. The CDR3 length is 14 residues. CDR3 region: CASTQAIGTDTQYF. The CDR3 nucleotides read TGTGCCAGCACGCAGGCCATTGGTACAGATACGCAGTATTTT.

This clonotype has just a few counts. CDR3 sequence (DNA): TGTGCCAGCAGCCAAGGAGAGGGGCGAGATACGCAGTATTTT. Protein product: CASSQGEGRDTQYF. The rearrangement links TRBV4-2 to TRBJ2-3; D is tentatively TRBD1 or TRBD2 (5 bases each). Germline V gene sequence: CDR1 LGHNA, CDR2 YNFKEQ. V was clipped by 1 base and J by 5 bases, with 10 bases between them. The CDR3 is 14 residues long.

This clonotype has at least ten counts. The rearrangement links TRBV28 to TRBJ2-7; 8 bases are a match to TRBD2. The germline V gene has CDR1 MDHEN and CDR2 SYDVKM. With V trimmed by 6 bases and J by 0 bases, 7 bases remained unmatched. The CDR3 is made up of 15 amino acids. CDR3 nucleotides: TGTGCCAGCAGCCCTAGCGGGCTACGCTCCTACGAGCAGTACTTC. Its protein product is CASSPSGLRSYEQYF.

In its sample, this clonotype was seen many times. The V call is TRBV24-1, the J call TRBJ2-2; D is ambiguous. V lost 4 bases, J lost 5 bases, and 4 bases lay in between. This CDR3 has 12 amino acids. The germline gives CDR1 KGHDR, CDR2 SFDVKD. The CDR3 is CATSEGTGELFF. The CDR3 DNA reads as TGTGCCACCAGTGAGGGGACCGGGGAGCTGTTTTTT.

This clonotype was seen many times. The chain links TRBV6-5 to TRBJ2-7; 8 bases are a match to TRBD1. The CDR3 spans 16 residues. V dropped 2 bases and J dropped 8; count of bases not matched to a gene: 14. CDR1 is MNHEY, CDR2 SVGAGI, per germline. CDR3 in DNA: TGTGCCAGCAGTTACGACCTACAGGGGGTGGAAGTCAAGCAGTACTTC. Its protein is CASSYDLQGVEVKQYF.

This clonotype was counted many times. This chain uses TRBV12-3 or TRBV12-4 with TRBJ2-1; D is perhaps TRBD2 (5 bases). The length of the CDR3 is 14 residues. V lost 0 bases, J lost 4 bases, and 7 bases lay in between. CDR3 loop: CASSLAPGYNEQFF. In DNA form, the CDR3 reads TGTGCCAGCAGTTTAGCGCCGGGGTACAATGAGCAGTTCTTC.

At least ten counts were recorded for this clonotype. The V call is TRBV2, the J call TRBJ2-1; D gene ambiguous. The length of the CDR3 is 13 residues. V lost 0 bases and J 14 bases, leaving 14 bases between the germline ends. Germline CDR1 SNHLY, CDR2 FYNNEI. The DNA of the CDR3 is TGTGCCAGCAGTGAAGCGCTTCGAGCCCGGGAGTTCTTC. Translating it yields CASSEALRAREFF.

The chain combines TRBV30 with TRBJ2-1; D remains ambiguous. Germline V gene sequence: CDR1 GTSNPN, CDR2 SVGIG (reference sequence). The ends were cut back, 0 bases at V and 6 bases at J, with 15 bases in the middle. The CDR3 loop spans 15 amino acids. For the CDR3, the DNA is TGTGCCTGGAGTGTACCCCCCGCGACCTTCAATGAGCAGTTCTTC. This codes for CAWSVPPATFNEQFF.

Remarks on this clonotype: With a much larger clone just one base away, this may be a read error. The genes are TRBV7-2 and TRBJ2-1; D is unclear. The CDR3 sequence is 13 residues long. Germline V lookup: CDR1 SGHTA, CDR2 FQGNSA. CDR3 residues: CASSFGIQYEQSF. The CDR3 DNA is TGTGCCAGCAGCTTCGGAATTCAGTATGAGCAGTCCTTC.

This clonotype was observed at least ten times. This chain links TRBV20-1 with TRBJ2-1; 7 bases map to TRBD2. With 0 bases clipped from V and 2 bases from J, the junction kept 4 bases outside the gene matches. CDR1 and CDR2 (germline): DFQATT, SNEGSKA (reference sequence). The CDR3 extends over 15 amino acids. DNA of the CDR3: TGCAGTGCTAGAGAGAGCGGGAACCCCTACAATGAGCAGTTCTTC. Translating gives CSARESGNPYNEQFF.

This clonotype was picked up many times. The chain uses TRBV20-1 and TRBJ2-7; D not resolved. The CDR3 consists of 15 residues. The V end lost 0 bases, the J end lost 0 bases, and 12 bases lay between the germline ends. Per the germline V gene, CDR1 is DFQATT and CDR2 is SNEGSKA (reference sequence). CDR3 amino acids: CSARDSLRASYEQYF. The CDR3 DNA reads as TGCAGTGCTAGAGACTCACTCCGTGCCTCCTACGAGCAGTACTTC.

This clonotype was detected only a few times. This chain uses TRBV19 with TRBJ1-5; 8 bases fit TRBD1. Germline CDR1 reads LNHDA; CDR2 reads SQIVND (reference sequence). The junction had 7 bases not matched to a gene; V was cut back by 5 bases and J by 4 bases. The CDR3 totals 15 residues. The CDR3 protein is CASSGAGTGNQPQHF. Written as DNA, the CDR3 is TGTGCCAGTAGTGGGGCCGGGACAGGTAATCAGCCCCAGCATTTT.

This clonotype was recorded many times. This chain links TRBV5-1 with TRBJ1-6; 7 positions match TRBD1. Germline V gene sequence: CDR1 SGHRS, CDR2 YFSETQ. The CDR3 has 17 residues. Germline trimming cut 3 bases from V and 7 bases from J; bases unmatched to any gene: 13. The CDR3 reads CASSSTPDRAENSPLHF. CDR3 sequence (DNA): TGCGCCAGCAGCTCCACCCCCGACAGGGCGGAAAATTCACCCCTCCACTTT.

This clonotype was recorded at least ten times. The CDR3 region has the DNA TGTGCCTGGAGCAGGACCCCCGGGGGTCCTAACTATGGCTACACCTTC. Its protein product is CAWSRTPGGPNYGYTF. The chain has TRBV30 and TRBJ1-2; a weak D match, TRBD1 (5 bases). Germline CDR1 reads GTSNPN; CDR2 reads SVGIG (reference sequence). The CDR3 is 16 amino acids. The V end was cut by 3 bases, the J end by 0 bases, with 17 bases between. The full variable domain, completed using reference TRBV30 and TRBJ1-2, is SQTIHQWPATLVQPVGSPLSLECTVEGTSNPNLYWYRQAAGRGLQLLFYSVGIGQISSEVPQNLSASRPQDRQFILSSKKLLLSDSGFYLCAWSRTPGGPNYGYTFGSGTRLTVV.

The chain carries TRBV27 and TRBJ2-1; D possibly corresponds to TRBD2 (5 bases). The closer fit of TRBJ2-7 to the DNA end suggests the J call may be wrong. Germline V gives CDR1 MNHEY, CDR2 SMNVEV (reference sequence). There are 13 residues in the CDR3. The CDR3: CASSFGLYNEQYF. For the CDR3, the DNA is TGTGCCAGCAGTTTTGGACTCTACAATGAGCAGTACTTC.

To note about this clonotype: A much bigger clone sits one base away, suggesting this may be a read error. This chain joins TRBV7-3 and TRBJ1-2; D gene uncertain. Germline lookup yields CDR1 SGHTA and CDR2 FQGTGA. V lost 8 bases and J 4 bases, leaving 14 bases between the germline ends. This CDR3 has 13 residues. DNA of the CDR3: TGTGCCAGCGGCGCTCAAACCCCCTATGGCTACACCTTC. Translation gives CASGAQTPYGYTF.

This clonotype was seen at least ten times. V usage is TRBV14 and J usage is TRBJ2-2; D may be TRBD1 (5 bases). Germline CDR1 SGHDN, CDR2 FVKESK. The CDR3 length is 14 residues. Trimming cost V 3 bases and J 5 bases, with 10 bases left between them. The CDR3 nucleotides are TGTGCCAGCAGCCAGAACCAGGGAACCGGGGAGCTGTTTTTT. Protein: CASSQNQGTGELFF.

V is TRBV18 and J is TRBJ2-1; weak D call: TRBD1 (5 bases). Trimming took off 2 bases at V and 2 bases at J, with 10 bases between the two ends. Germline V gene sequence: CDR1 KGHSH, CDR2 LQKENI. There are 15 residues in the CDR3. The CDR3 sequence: CASSPGASTYNEQFF. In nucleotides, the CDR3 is TGTGCCAGCTCACCAGGGGCTAGTACCTACAATGAGCAGTTCTTC.

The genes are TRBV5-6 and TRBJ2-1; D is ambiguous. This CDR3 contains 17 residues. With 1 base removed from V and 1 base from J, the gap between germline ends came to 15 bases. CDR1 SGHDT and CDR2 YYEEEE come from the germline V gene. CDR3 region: CASSLISASVSYNEQFF. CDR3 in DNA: TGTGCCAGCAGCTTGATATCGGCCAGCGTTTCCTACAATGAGCAGTTCTTC.

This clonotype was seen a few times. The CDR3 bases are TGTGCCAGCAGCAAAGGACATTTGGGGGAGACCCAGTACTTC. Its protein product is CASSKGHLGETQYF. The chain recombines TRBV5-5 with TRBJ2-5; TRBD1 is a possible D gene (5 bases). Trimming stripped 4 bases from V and 5 bases from J, with 15 bases between. CDR3 length: 14 amino acids. CDR1 is SGHKS and CDR2 is YYEKEE in the germline V gene (reference sequence).

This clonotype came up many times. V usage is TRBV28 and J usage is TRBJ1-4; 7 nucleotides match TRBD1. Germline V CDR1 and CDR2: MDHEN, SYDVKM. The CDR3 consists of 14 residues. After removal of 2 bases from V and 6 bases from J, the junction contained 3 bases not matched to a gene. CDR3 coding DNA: TGTGCCAGCAGTTTACGGACAGGTCATGAAAAACTGTTTTTT. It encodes CASSLRTGHEKLFF. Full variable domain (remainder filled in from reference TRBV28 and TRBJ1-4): DVKVTQSSRYLVKRTGEKVFLECVQDMDHENMFWYRQDPGLGLRLIYFSYDVKMKEKGDIPEGYSVSREKKERFSLILESASTNQTSMYLCASSLRTGHEKLFFGSGTQLSVL.

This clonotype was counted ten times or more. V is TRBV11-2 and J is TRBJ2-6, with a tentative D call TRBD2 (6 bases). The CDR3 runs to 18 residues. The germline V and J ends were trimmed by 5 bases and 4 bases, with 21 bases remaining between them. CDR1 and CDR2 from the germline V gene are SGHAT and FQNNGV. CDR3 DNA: TGTGCCAGCAGCCCCAGCGTTGGGGGGACTGCAGGGGCCAACGTCCTGACTTTC. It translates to CASSPSVGGTAGANVLTF.

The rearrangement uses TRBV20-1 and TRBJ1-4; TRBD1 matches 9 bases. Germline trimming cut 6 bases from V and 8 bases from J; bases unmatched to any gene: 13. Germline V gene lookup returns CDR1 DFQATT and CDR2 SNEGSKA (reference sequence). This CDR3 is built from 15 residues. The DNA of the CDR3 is TGCAGTGCAAGACAGGGGGGGATAATAATCGAAAAACTGTTTTTT. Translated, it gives CSARQGGIIIEKLFF.

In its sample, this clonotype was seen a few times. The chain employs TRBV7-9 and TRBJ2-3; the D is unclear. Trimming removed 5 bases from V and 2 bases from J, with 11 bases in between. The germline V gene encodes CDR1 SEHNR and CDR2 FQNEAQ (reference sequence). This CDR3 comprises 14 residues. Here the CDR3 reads CASSPLPLTDTQYF. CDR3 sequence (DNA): TGTGCCAGCAGCCCCCTACCCCTCACAGATACGCAGTATTTT.

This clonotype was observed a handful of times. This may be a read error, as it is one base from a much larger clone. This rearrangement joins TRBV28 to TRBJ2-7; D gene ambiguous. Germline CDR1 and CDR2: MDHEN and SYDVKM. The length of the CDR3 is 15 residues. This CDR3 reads CASSLPRKDTYGQYF. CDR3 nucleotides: TGTGCCAGCAGTTTACCCCGGAAAGACACCTACGGGCAGTACTTC.